This T cell receptor (beta chain) stems from a study of memory CD4+ T cells and cytomegalovirus serostatus. The sort gate was single viable CD3+CD4+CD8-CD45RO+ cells for memory CD4+ T cells. Deletions cut 3 bases from V and 2 bases from J, with 15 bases between. From germline, CDR1 is MNHNS and CDR2 SASEGT. The CDR3 has 16 amino acids. The protocol was immunoSEQ multiplex PCR, while the TCRdb copy is restricted to in-frame clones and leaves out a portion. This table holds approximately 88,000 clones, roughly 80% found once. J is TRBJ2-3 and V is TRBV6-1; unclear D gene. Source material: memory CD4+ T cells from blood. The receptor was isolated from an adult in good health and CMV-seropositive. The CDR3 bases are TGTGCCAGCAGTGATAGAAGGGTGGAGAACACAGATACGCAGTATTTT. Translating it yields CASSDRRVENTDTQYF.